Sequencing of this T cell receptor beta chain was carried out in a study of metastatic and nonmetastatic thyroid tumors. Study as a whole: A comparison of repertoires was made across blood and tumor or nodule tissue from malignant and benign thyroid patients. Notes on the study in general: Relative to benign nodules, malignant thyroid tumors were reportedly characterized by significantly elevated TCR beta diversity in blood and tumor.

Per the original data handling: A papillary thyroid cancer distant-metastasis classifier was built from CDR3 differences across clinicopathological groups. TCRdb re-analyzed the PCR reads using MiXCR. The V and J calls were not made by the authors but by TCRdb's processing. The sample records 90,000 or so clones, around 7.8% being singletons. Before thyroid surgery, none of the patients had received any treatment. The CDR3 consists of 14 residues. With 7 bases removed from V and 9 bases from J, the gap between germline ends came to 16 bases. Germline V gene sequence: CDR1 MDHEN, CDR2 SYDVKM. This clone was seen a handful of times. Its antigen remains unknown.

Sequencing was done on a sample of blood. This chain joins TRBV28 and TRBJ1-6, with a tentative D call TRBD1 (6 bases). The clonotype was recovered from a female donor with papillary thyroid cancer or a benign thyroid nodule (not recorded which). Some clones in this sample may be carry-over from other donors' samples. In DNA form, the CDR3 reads TGTGCCAGCACCCCGGACAGTACGCGTTCACCCCTCCACTTT. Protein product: CASTPDSTRSPLHF. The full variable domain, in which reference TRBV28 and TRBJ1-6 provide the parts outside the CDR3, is DVKVTQSSRYLVKRTGEKVFLECVQDMDHENMFWYRQDPGLGLRLIYFSYDVKMKEKGDIPEGYSVSREKKERFSLILESASTNQTSMYLCASTPDSTRSPLHFGNGTRLTVT.